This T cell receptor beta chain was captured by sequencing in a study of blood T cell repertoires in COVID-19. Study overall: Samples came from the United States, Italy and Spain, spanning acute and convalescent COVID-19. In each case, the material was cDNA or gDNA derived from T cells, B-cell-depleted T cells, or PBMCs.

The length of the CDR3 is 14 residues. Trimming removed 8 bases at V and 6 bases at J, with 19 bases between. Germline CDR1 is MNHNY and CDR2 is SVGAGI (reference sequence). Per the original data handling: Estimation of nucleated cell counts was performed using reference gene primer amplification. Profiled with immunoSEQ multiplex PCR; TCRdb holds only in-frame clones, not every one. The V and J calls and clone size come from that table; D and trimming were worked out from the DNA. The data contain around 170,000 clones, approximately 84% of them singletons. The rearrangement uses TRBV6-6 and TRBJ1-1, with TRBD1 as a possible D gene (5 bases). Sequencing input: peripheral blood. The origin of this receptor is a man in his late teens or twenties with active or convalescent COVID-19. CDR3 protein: CASRRNRGGAEAFF. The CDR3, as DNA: TGTGCCAGCCGTAGAAATAGAGGAGGGGCTGAAGCTTTCTTT.